Listed below are T cell receptor beta chains from one sample, sequenced in a study of T-cell memory formation after mild COVID-19. TCRdb fed the 5' RACE reads into MiXCR, producing one record per CDR3 protein. The data hold about 310,000 distinct CDR3 sequences, with around 15% observed a single time. The source material was PBMCs or a T cell subset sorted from them (not recorded which). The receptors derive from a man aged 18 to 30 who had mild COVID-19 (a few samples of this study predate the infection). Cell type and time point are not known. The CDR3 runs from the conserved cysteine through the conserved F or W. Fields, in order: J gene, clone size, D gene, V gene, CDR3 DNA, CDR3 protein. D genes are given only for firm matches. A row's size may be missing; if present it is once, few, many or a size class.

TRBJ2-6 | . | . | TRBV7-3 | TGTGCCAGCAGCGACTCCGGGGCCAACGTCCTGACTTTC | CASSDSGANVLTF
TRBJ1-2 | . | . | TRBV20-1 | TGCAGTGCGGCGCGGGGGCGGAACTATGGCTACACCTTC | CSAARGRNYGYTF
TRBJ1-2 | many | TRBD1 | TRBV7-2 | TGTGCCAGCAGCTTAGCCGGGACAGGGATTGAAGTTAACTATGGCTACACCTTC | CASSLAGTGIEVNYGYTF
TRBJ2-5 | . | . | TRBV7-2 | TGTGCCAGCAGCCCCGGGGGCCCCCAAGAGACCCAGTACTTC | CASSPGGPQETQYF
TRBJ1-6 | few | . | TRBV3-1 | TGTGCCAGCAGCCAAAGGCGGGATAATTCACCCCTCCACTTT | CASSQRRDNSPLHF
TRBJ2-3 | . | . | TRBV21-1 | TGTGCCAGCCTATTTCCCCTGTTGAACAGGAGCACAGATACGCAGTATTTT | CASLFPLLNRSTDTQYF
TRBJ1-6 | . | TRBD1 | TRBV5-1 | TGCGCCAGCAGCTTGGATCCGACCGGGACAGCTAAACACTTT | CASSLDPTGTAKHF
TRBJ1-5 | . | TRBD1 | TRBV6-5 | TGTGCCAGCAGTTCGCGATACAGGGGTAGCAATCAGCCCCAGCATTTT | CASSSRYRGSNQPQHF
TRBJ2-2 | . | TRBD2 | TRBV6-5 | TGTGCCAGCAGTTACTCCTCCGGGACTAGCGGGGGATTGAGCACCGGGGAGCTGTTTTTT | CASSYSSGTSGGLSTGELFF
TRBJ2-7 | many | . | TRBV7-9 | TGTGCCAGCAGCTACCGACCCTACGAGCAGTACTTC | CASSYRPYEQYF
TRBJ1-3 | . | . | TRBV7-2 | TGTGCCAGCAGCTTAGCAGGGTACGGCTCTGGAAACACCATATATTTT | CASSLAGYGSGNTIYF
TRBJ2-7 | . | . | TRBV7-9 | TGTGCCAGCAGCTTAGGGGGGCGCATTCTCGAGCAGTACTTC | CASSLGGRILEQYF
TRBJ2-5 | . | TRBD2 | TRBV7-2 | TGTGCCAGCAGCATTTGGACTAGCGGGTTACGGACCCAGTACTTC | CASSIWTSGLRTQYF
TRBJ2-1 | few | TRBD2 | TRBV29-1 | TGCAGCGTTGCTAGCGGGGGGGGACCTACTGAGCAGTTCTTC | CSVASGGGPTEQFF
TRBJ2-1 | few | TRBD2 | TRBV7-9 | TGTGCCAGCAGCGGTAGCGTTGGCGGGGGAATCTACAATGAGCAGTTCTTC | CASSGSVGGGIYNEQFF
TRBJ1-1 | few | . | TRBV7-9 | TGTGCCAGCAGCGCCCCGGGAACCGGAGCTTTCTTT | CASSAPGTGAFF